The sequence of this T cell receptor (beta chain) was determined in a study of blood T cell repertoires in COVID-19. Study at large: The samples span acute and convalescent COVID-19 from the United States, Italy and Spain.

Losses at the gene ends were 4 bases for V and 4 bases for J; bases not matched to a gene: 13. Germline CDR1 is SGHVS and CDR2 is FQNEAQ. The CDR3 covers 18 residues. Each participant's cohort was designated according to participant-reported clinical history. Among Cohort 3 donors, those recovered had two negative PCRs, clearance, or symptom resolution. Methods used by the authors: Amplification with reference gene primers provided the estimates of nucleated cell counts. Libraries were prepared by immunoSEQ multiplex PCR; TCRdb keeps only in-frame clonotypes and omits some of them. V, J and clone size derive from that table, while D and trimming were established from the DNA sequence. The sample has about 370,000 clones, 85% to 90% seen once.

The TCR sequence derives from a young man who had recovered from COVID-19. The chain couples TRBV7-8 to TRBJ2-1, with 10 nucleotides matching TRBD2. The sample taken for sequencing was PBMCs or T cells enriched from blood (not recorded which). This CDR3 reads CASSSFRSSGGLYNEQFF. The CDR3 DNA follows: TGTGCCAGCAGCTCATTCAGATCTAGCGGGGGTTTATACAATGAGCAGTTCTTC.